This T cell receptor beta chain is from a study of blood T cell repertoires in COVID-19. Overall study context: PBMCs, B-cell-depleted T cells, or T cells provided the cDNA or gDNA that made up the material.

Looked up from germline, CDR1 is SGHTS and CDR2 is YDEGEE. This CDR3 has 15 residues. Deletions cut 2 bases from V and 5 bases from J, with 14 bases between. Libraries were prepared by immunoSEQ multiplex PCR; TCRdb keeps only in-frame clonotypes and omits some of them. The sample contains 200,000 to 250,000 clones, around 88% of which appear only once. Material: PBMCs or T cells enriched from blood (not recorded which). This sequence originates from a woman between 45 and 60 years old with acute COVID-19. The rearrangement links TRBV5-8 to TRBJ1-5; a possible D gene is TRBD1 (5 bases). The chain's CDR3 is CASSFVGGLYQPQHF. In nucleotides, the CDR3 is TGTGCCAGCAGCTTCGTCGGGGGACTCTATCAGCCCCAGCATTTT.